Reported below is one TCR beta chain. Its antigen is not identified. This specimen belongs to a study of shared clonotypes between healthy human individuals. On the study more broadly: Each donor's CD4 naive and CD4 memory cells filled three plates apiece, CD8 naive two, and CD8 memory one. General study findings and limits: Across a handful of donors, naive CD4 shared roughly 5%, naive CD8 approximately 3.5%, memory CD4 about 2.4%, memory CD8 roughly 0.37%.

Germline V gives CDR1 SGDLS, CDR2 YYNGEE. Trimming shortened V by 2 bases and J by 0 bases, and 9 bases separated the two germline ends. This CDR3 has 14 amino acids. Method: immunoSEQ multiplex PCR; TCRdb's copy keeps in-frame clones and lacks some. There are some 580,000 clones in the sample; more than 95% occur only once, and around 0.057% lies in the top ten. The sequence derives from a woman younger than 45 in good health. Sample: naive CD4+ T cells sorted from blood. Subset given: CD45RA+ positively selected. The chain is built from TRBV9 and TRBJ2-7; the D gene is possibly TRBD2 (5 bases). CDR3 sequence reads: CASSVDLASYEQYF. The CDR3 bases are TGTGCCAGCAGCGTCGATCTAGCCTCCTACGAGCAGTACTTC.